Listed below are T cell receptor beta chains from one sample, sequenced in a study of OX40 agonist ivuxolimab in advanced cancers. TCRdb keeps only in-frame clones here, not all; method: immunoSEQ multiplex PCR. The sample comprises about 42,000 clones, about 82% of which are singletons, and 20% to 25% rests with the top ten. Specimen: CD4+ or CD8+ T cells sorted from blood, collected in a trial of the OX40 agonist ivuxolimab. The receptors originated from an adult with an advanced solid tumor such as melanoma, head and neck, liver or kidney cancer. Each CDR3 is given with its conserved first and last residue. D genes are given only for firm matches. The size field is filled for only some rows; it gives once, few, many or a size class.

CDR3 DNA	CDR3 protein	clone size	J gene	V gene	D gene
TGTGCCAGCAGCCTCCGACAAGAGGGTTATGAGCAGTTCTTC	CASSLRQEGYEQFF	NA	TRBJ2-1	TRBV7-9	NA
TGTGCCAGCAGTTTAGGGACAGGGAATCAGCCCCAGCATTTT	CASSLGTGNQPQHF	few	TRBJ1-5	TRBV28	TRBD1
TGTGCCGGCAGTTATCCGGGACAGAGCACTGAGGCTTTCTTT	CAGSYPGQSTEAFF	NA	TRBJ1-1	TRBV6-5	TRBD1
TGCGCCAGCAGCGCTAGCGCGAGGGCCAGCACAGATACGCAGTATTTT	CASSASARASTDTQYF	once	TRBJ2-3	TRBV4-3	NA
TGTGCCAGCAGCTTGGAAGGGCACGGGGAGCTGTTTTTT	CASSLEGHGELFF	NA	TRBJ2-2	TRBV7-3	NA
TGTGCCAGCATCCAAGCCTCGAATGAAAAACTGTTTTTT	CASIQASNEKLFF	few	TRBJ1-4	TRBV28	NA
TGTGCCAGCAGCTTATATGGGGAGTACGAGCAGTACTTC	CASSLYGEYEQYF	few	TRBJ2-7	TRBV7-9	NA
TGTGCCAGCACCCCTCCGGGACAGGCACTTCCTAGCACAGATACGCAGTATTTT	CASTPPGQALPSTDTQYF	few	TRBJ2-3	TRBV5-6	TRBD1
TGTGCCAGCAGCTTCGACAGGGACTCCTACAATGAGCAGTTCTTC	CASSFDRDSYNEQFF	NA	TRBJ2-1	TRBV11-2	TRBD1
TGTGCCAGTAGTATAGGCTCAGGAGCAGATACGCAGTATTTT	CASSIGSGADTQYF	NA	TRBJ2-3	TRBV19	NA
TGTGCCAGCAGCGTTTCTACAGTGGCCTGGGACATTCAGTACTTC	CASSVSTVAWDIQYF	NA	TRBJ2-4	TRBV9	NA
TGTGCCAGCAGCTTAGAAGTGTCTTCGGGGAATGAGCAGTTCTTC	CASSLEVSSGNEQFF	NA	TRBJ2-1	TRBV7-6	NA
TGTGCCAGCAGTGACTCGGGACGGAACTATGGCTACACCTTC	CASSDSGRNYGYTF	once	TRBJ1-2	TRBV2	NA
TGCGCCAGCAGCCCTTCCCCTCTCACAGATACGCAGTATTTT	CASSPSPLTDTQYF	NA	TRBJ2-3	TRBV4-1	NA
TGTGCCAGTAGTCCTCGGACAGAAAACACTGAAGCTTTCTTT	CASSPRTENTEAFF	NA	TRBJ1-1	TRBV19	NA
TGTGCCAGTAAGTGGGGGACAGGCGTTGACACTGAAGCTTTCTTT	CASKWGTGVDTEAFF	NA	TRBJ1-1	TRBV19	TRBD1
TGCGCCAGCAGCCAAGATTTCCCAGCGGGGGCCACCTACGAGCAGTACTTC	CASSQDFPAGATYEQYF	once	TRBJ2-7	TRBV4-3	TRBD2
TGTGCCAGCAGTTACTCGGGGGCTGCAGAGACCCAGTACTTC	CASSYSGAAETQYF	NA	TRBJ2-5	TRBV6-5	NA
TGTGCCAGCAGTTTATGGACCGACAGAGACACTGAAGCTTTCTTT	CASSLWTDRDTEAFF	NA	TRBJ1-1	TRBV27	NA
TGTGCCAGCAGTCCCGGGCCTATACTTACTGACACCGGGGAGCTGTTTTTT	CASSPGPILTDTGELFF	NA	TRBJ2-2	TRBV27	NA
TGTGCCAGCTTTTTTTCAGGATTCTCTAACTATGGCTACACCTTC	CASFFSGFSNYGYTF	NA	TRBJ1-2	TRBV6-5	NA
TGTGCCAGCAGCCTGGGGACAGGGGATTCACCCCTCCACTTT	CASSLGTGDSPLHF	NA	TRBJ1-6	TRBV7-8	TRBD1
TGCGCCAGCAGCCATCTCAGGGGTCAAGAGACCCAGTACTTC	CASSHLRGQETQYF	NA	TRBJ2-5	TRBV4-1	NA
TGTGCCAGCAGATCAGGGACCGACTACAATGAGCAGTTCTTC	CASRSGTDYNEQFF	NA	TRBJ2-1	TRBV25-1	NA
TGTGCCAGCAGCTCCTCCAGGGACTCGGGGCGCCACTTT	CASSSSRDSGRHF	NA	TRBJ1-6	TRBV7-2	NA